Each of the 9 T cell receptor beta chains below was sequenced from the same sample in a study of blood T cell repertoires in COVID-19. Clones were sequenced by immunoSEQ multiplex PCR, and TCRdb holds only the in-frame ones, with some missing. The table lists 100,000 to 150,000 clones, roughly 72% of them singletons, with 4.5% to 6% in the top ten. Sequenced material: peripheral blood. Source of these receptors: a man older than 75 with COVID-19, enrolled during active disease.

The chain links TRBV5-5 to TRBJ1-6; a possible D gene is TRBD1 (5 bases). The V end was cut by 1 base, the J end by 4 bases, with 9 bases between. The CDR3 runs to 15 residues. Germline CDR1 is SGHKS and CDR2 is YYEKEE (reference sequence). The chain's CDR3 is CASSLQGGYNSPLHF. The CDR3 DNA follows: TGTGCCAGCAGCTTGCAGGGAGGATATAATTCACCCCTCCACTTT.

The V gene is TRBV28, the J gene TRBJ1-6, with a weak D call TRBD1 (5 bases). The ends were cut back, 6 bases at V and 6 bases at J, with 9 bases in the middle. The germline gives CDR1 MDHEN, CDR2 SYDVKM. The CDR3 has 13 residues. This CDR3 is CASSRGINSPLHF. CDR3 DNA: TGTGCCAGCAGCCGGGGGATTAATTCACCCCTCCACTTT.

The rearrangement joins TRBV9 to TRBJ1-4, with 7 nucleotides matching TRBD1. The trim removed 0 bases at V and 8 bases at J, leaving 10 bases unmatched. The V gene's germline CDR1 is SGDLS and CDR2 YYNGEE. The CDR3 covers 16 residues. The CDR3 spells CASSVGEGGGGEKLFF. CDR3 DNA sequence: TGTGCCAGCAGCGTAGGAGAAGGGGGCGGAGGGGAAAAACTGTTTTTT.

In DNA form, the CDR3 reads TGTGCCAGCAGTTTATCGGGATCCTCGGCCCAGCATTTT. It specifies CASSLSGSSAQHF. The V gene is TRBV28, the J gene TRBJ1-5; no firm D call. Germline V lookup: CDR1 MDHEN, CDR2 SYDVKM. The CDR3 length is 13 residues. V lost 1 base, J lost 11 bases, and 12 bases lay in between.

The chain combines TRBV13 with TRBJ2-7; a possible D gene is TRBD1 (6 bases). The CDR3 is 13 residues long. Germline CDR1 PRHDT, CDR2 FYEKMQ (reference sequence). Trimming removed 5 bases from V and 3 bases from J, with 11 bases in between. CDR3 protein: CASSLLDSYEQYF. Here the CDR3 DNA reads TGTGCCAGCAGCCTACTGGACAGCTACGAGCAGTACTTC.

This clone was observed a handful of times. J is TRBJ2-7 and V is TRBV2; perhaps TRBD1 as D (6 bases). Germline V CDR1 and CDR2: SNHLY, FYNNEI. Trimming left V 8 bases short and J 1 base short, with 12 bases between. CDR3 length equals 13 residues. CDR3 coding DNA: TGTGCCAGCCGGACAGCTTTTTCCTACGAGCAGTACTTC. This sequence encodes CASRTAFSYEQYF.

The rearrangement uses TRBV7-3 and TRBJ2-1, with D unresolved. V lost 2 bases and J lost 5, with 7 bases in between. CDR3 size: 13 residues. Germline V gene lookup returns CDR1 SGHTA and CDR2 FQGTGA. The CDR3 coding sequence is TGTGCCAGCAGCTTAGGGCAGAACAATGAGCAGTTCTTC. Translation gives CASSLGQNNEQFF. Using reference TRBV7-3 and TRBJ2-1 for the parts outside the CDR3, the full variable domain is GAGVSQTPSNKVTEKGKYVELRCDPISGHTALYWYRQSLGQGPEFLIYFQGTGAADDSGLPNDRFFAVRPEGSVSTLKIQRTERGDSAVYLCASSLGQNNEQFFGPGTRLTVL.

This clone occurred once. The rearrangement links TRBV6-5 to TRBJ1-5; a possible D gene is TRBD1 (5 bases). V gave up 7 bases and J gave up 4 bases, with 11 bases separating them. This CDR3 has 13 amino acids. CDR1 is MNHEY and CDR2 is SVGAGI in the germline V gene. CDR3 sequence (DNA): TGTGCCAGCACGGCAGGGTTAAATCAGCCCCAGCATTTT. This encodes CASTAGLNQPQHF.

This chain links TRBV5-5 with TRBJ2-3, with 14 positions matching TRBD2. V shed 4 bases and J 4 bases; nucleotides not matched to a gene: 8. The germline gives CDR1 SGHKS, CDR2 YYEKEE (reference sequence). The length of the CDR3 is 17 residues. The CDR3 region has the DNA TGTGCCAGCAGCCGGGGGACTAGCGGGAGTTCCGCAGATACGCAGTATTTT. Amino acid sequence: CASSRGTSGSSADTQYF.